This TCR beta chain was sequenced during a study of blood T cell repertoires in COVID-19. Authors' processing steps: Amplification from reference gene primers served as the basis for estimated nucleated cell counts. The method was immunoSEQ multiplex PCR; TCRdb's version includes in-frame clones alone and lacks a portion of them. D and trimming were read from the DNA, whereas the V and J calls and clone size are those reported in that table. The sample records 200,000 to 250,000 clones, more than 85% being singletons. Germline values: CDR1 MNHEY, CDR2 SVGAGI. This CDR3 region has 14 residues. V dropped 6 bases and J dropped 6; count of bases not matched to a gene: 8.

Material for sequencing was peripheral blood. The gene calls are TRBV6-5 and TRBJ2-1; TRBD1 matches at 7 bases. This TCR came from a man aged 40-50 years with active or convalescent COVID-19. For the CDR3, the DNA is TGTGCCAGCAGATCCGGGACAGAGTTCAATGAGCAGTTCTTC. Protein sequence: CASRSGTEFNEQFF.